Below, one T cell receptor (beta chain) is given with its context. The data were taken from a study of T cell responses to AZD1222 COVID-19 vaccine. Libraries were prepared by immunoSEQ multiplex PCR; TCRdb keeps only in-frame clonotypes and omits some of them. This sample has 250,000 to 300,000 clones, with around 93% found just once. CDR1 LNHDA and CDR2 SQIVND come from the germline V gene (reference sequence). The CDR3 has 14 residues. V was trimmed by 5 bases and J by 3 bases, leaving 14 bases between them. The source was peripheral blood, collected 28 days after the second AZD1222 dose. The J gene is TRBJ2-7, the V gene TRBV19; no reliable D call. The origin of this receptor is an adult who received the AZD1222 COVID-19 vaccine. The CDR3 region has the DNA TGTGCCAGTAGTTGGGCGGCGAGCCACTACGAGCAGTACTTC. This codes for CASSWAASHYEQYF.